The clone carrying this TCR beta chain was detected ten times or more. The antigen remains unidentified. This record comes from a study of T cells in Graves' hyperthyroidism and ophthalmopathy. Germline V lookup: CDR1 SGHRS, CDR2 YFSETQ. This CDR3 has 15 residues. Unmatched junction bases numbered 4, after V lost 2 bases and J lost 3 bases. Absence of ophthalmopathy progression within 18 months defined stable Graves' hyperthyroidism. Uncontrolled infection, other autoimmune disease, pregnancy or lactation disqualified patients from enrolment. Amplified regions were TCR beta CDR3 sequences from RNA transcripts. In the first-round RT-PCR of the TCR CDR3, the HTBI primer set was used. TCRdb re-called the multiplex PCR reads with MiXCR, one entry per CDR3 protein. In the table there are 650,000 to 750,000 distinct CDR3 sequences, around 13% of which are singletons. Study outcomes and limitations: Clonotypes that were expanded in thyroid above 0.001 mostly appeared in blood too.

The sequence was obtained from a woman younger than 35 with Graves' hyperthyroidism. The sample taken for sequencing was blood. V and J are TRBV5-1 and TRBJ2-2; 7 positions match TRBD1. CDR3 sequence: CASSLGGTDTGELFF. CDR3 DNA: TGCGCCAGCAGCTTAGGGGGCACGGACACCGGGGAGCTGTTTTTT.